These 8 T cell receptor beta chains originate from one sample sequenced in a study of OX40 agonist ivuxolimab in advanced cancers. Assay: immunoSEQ multiplex PCR; the TCRdb copy retains only in-frame clones and omits some. The repertoire has 50,000 to 65,000 clones, around four fifths of them found once; the top ten carry 0.69%. The material sequenced was CD4+ or CD8+ T cells sorted from blood, taken in a trial of the OX40 agonist ivuxolimab. These receptor sequences come from an adult with an advanced solid tumor such as melanoma, head and neck, liver or kidney cancer.

This chain uses TRBV4-1 with TRBJ1-2; the D is unclear. This CDR3 spans 14 amino acids. The germline V gene encodes CDR1 MGHRA and CDR2 YSYEKL. Deletions cut 1 base from V and 3 bases from J, with 9 bases between. CDR3 sequence reads: CASSQVGTDYGYTF. The DNA of the CDR3 is TGCGCCAGCAGCCAAGTTGGAACAGACTATGGCTACACCTTC.

This chain links TRBV5-5 with TRBJ1-1; 8 bases are shared with TRBD1. Trimming took 0 bases from V and 0 from J; bases not matched to a gene: 7. The CDR3 has 17 residues. CDR1 and CDR2 (germline): SGHKS, YYEKEE (reference sequence). CDR3 DNA: TGTGCCAGCAGCTTGGAAGGGACAGGACCTATGAACACTGAAGCTTTCTTT. Its protein product is CASSLEGTGPMNTEAFF.

This clone was seen more than once but under ten times. V is TRBV4-1 and J is TRBJ1-1; D is perhaps TRBD1 (6 bases). The germline V gene encodes CDR1 MGHRA and CDR2 YSYEKL. Trimming removed 3 bases at V and 1 base at J, with 6 bases between. The CDR3 extends over 13 amino acids. The CDR3 nucleotides are TGCGCCAGCAGCCAGACAGGGAACACTGAAGCTTTCTTT. Its translation: CASSQTGNTEAFF.

This chain links TRBV15 with TRBJ1-4; no clear D. The germline CDR1 and CDR2 sequences are LNHNV and YYDKDF (reference sequence). Trimming took off 0 bases at V and 5 bases at J, with 7 bases between the two ends. CDR3 size: 14 residues. CDR3 region: CATSRELINEKLFF. CDR3 nucleotides: TGTGCCACCAGCAGAGAACTGATAAATGAAAAACTGTTTTTT.

The J gene is TRBJ2-1, the V gene TRBV6-5, with D unclear. The CDR3 consists of 11 residues. V gave up 4 bases and J gave up 5 bases, with 3 bases separating them. Germline-derived CDR1 and CDR2 are MNHEY and SVGAGI. CDR3 sequence reads: CASSSNNEQFF. In nucleotides, the CDR3 is TGTGCCAGCAGTTCAAACAATGAGCAGTTCTTC.

CDR3 in DNA: TGCAGCGTTGAAGACTGGGGGGGCTCCCCCGCGTGGGGGGCAGATACGCAGTATTTT. Residues: CSVEDWGGSPAWGADTQYF. This chain links TRBV29-1 with TRBJ2-3; D might be TRBD2 (7 bases). The CDR3 length is 19 residues. Germline values: CDR1 SQVTM, CDR2 ANQGSEA. With 0 bases removed from V and 4 bases from J, the gap between germline ends came to 26 bases.

J is TRBJ1-1 and V is TRBV5-4; 9 bases map to TRBD1. CDR1 and CDR2 (germline): SGHNT, YYREEE (reference sequence). CDR3 length equals 15 residues. Trimming at V came to 2 bases and at J to 1 base, leaving 3 bases not matched to a gene. Written as DNA, the CDR3 is TGTGCCAGCAGCTTCCGGACAGGGGAGAACACTGAAGCTTTCTTT. Protein product: CASSFRTGENTEAFF.

CDR3 nucleotides: TGCGCCAGCAGCAGAGATCTGGGGAAGGACTACCCCTACAATGAGCAGTTCTTC. Protein sequence: CASSRDLGKDYPYNEQFF. The chain is built from TRBV5-1 and TRBJ2-1, with D perhaps matching TRBD2 (6 bases). Between the trimmed V and J ends, which lost 4 bases and 2 bases, there was a span of 22 bases. This CDR3 is built from 18 residues. CDR1 is SGHRS and CDR2 is YFSETQ in the germline V gene.